Listed below are T cell receptor beta chains from one sample, sequenced in a study of T cells after somatic rescue of genetic block. This table comes from immunoSEQ multiplex PCR, and its TCRdb copy is limited to in-frame clones, with some not included. In the table there are fewer than 150,000 clones, 75% to 95% of which are singletons. The sequenced sample consisted of peripheral blood mononuclear cells (PBMCs). The receptors originated from a woman aged 18 to 35. Each CDR3 is given with its conserved first and last residue.

J: TRBJ2-7; V: TRBV28; CDR3: CASSLGGDRYEQYF
J: TRBJ1-2; V: TRBV30; CDR3: CAWSVQGCFDYGYTF
J: TRBJ1-3; V: TRBV6-1; CDR3: CASSDLGISGNTIYF
J: TRBJ1-2; V: TRBV27; CDR3: CASSFGTGGGGYTF
J: TRBJ1-2; V: TRBV30; CDR3: CAWSPSRGSGYTF
J: TRBJ2-3; V: TRBV10-3; CDR3: CAIRTGLAGGADTQYF
J: TRBJ2-1; V: TRBV9; CDR3: CASSVRLAGDSNEQFF
J: TRBJ1-4; V: TRBV29-1; CDR3: CSVVTVVGEKLFF
J: TRBJ2-4; V: TRBV6-5; CDR3: CASRGLAKNIQYF
J: TRBJ1-3; V: TRBV2; CDR3: CASRGRSGNTIYF
J: TRBJ2-5; V: TRBV10-2; CDR3: CASSGTGEETQYF
J: TRBJ1-3; V: TRBV19; CDR3: CASSIDTGGTGNTIYF
J: TRBJ1-2; V: TRBV5-1; CDR3: CASSPLGGLDYGYTF
J: TRBJ2-7; V: TRBV7-6; CDR3: CASSTIVGPYEQYF
J: TRBJ1-3; V: TRBV7-2; CDR3: CASSSVGRTLSGNTIYF
J: TRBJ1-2; V: TRBV29-1; CDR3: CSVPRGPGNYGYTF
J: TRBJ2-7; V: TRBV10-3; CDR3: CATYAGTYEQYF
J: TRBJ1-5; V: TRBV6-6; CDR3: CASSYSLGPPQHF
J: TRBJ1-2; V: TRBV25-1; CDR3: CASSEYSGRGRGDYGYTF
J: TRBJ1-6; V: TRBV11-2; CDR3: CASSLAGQGFNSPLHF
J: TRBJ2-7; V: TRBV29-1; CDR3: CSVETKDYEQYF
J: TRBJ1-2; V: TRBV5-4; CDR3: CASSLKMPTGLGYTF
J: TRBJ2-1; V: TRBV11-2; CDR3: CASSLRLASYNEQFF
J: TRBJ2-7; V: TRBV9; CDR3: CASSPPLGDEQYF
J: TRBJ1-1; V: TRBV6-4; CDR3: CASSADVGGGTEAFF
J: TRBJ2-1; V: TRBV9; CDR3: CASSAATGTSGGGLGNEQFF
J: TRBJ1-2; V: TRBV4-3; CDR3: CASSQDNPGEVHGYTF
J: TRBJ1-1; V: TRBV6-5; CDR3: CASSYTGTGLGTEAFF
J: TRBJ2-7; V: TRBV5-1; CDR3: CASSYRGLSSYEQYF
J: TRBJ1-1; V: TRBV29-1; CDR3: CSVEGTMNTEAFF
J: TRBJ2-3; V: TRBV5-1; CDR3: CASSLALLAATDTQYF
J: TRBJ2-2; V: TRBV18; CDR3: CASSPASGEPTGELFF
J: TRBJ1-1; V: TRBV5-4; CDR3: CASRPDGRNTEAFF
J: TRBJ1-2; V: TRBV4-3; CDR3: CASSQRLDTTYGYTF
J: TRBJ2-2; V: TRBV19; CDR3: CASSARSRGYTGELFF
J: TRBJ1-6; V: TRBV30; CDR3: CALRDVYNSPLHF
J: TRBJ1-5; V: TRBV30; CDR3: CAWSAGDNQPQHF
J: TRBJ1-2; V: TRBV30; CDR3: CAYKGYGYTF
J: TRBJ1-2; V: TRBV7-9; CDR3: CASSSHRGLRDGYTF
J: TRBJ1-3; V: TRBV30; CDR3: CAWTGGSGNTIYF
J: TRBJ1-1; V: TRBV4-1; CDR3: CASSQEEGANTEAFF